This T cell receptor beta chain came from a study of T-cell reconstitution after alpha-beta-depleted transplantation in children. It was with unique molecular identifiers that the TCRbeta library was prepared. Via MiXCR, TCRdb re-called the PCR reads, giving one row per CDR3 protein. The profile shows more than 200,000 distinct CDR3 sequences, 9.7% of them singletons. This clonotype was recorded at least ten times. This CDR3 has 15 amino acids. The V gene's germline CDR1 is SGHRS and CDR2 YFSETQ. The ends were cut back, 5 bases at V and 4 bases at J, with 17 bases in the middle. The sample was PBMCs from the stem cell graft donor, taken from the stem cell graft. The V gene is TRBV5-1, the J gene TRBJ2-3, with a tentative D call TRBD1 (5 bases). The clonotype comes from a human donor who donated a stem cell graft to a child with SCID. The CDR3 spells CASRPTTATPDTQYF. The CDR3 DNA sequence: TGCGCCAGCAGACCAACGACAGCGACGCCAGATACGCAGTATTTT.